This TCR beta chain originates from a study of T cells in Graves' hyperthyroidism and ophthalmopathy. Trimming removed 3 bases from V and 11 bases from J, with 14 bases in between. Germline V CDR1 and CDR2: SGHTA, FQGNSA. The CDR3 spans 14 residues. This clonotype has ten or more counts. TCR beta CDR3 regions were amplified from RNA transcripts. The TCR CDR3 first-round RT-PCR relied on the HTBI primer set. TCRdb itself ran the multiplex PCR reads through MiXCR, one entry per CDR3 protein. The sample contains 200,000 or so distinct CDR3 sequences, around 16% of which appear only once. Each diagnosis drew on symptoms, thyroxine, TRAb, thyroid ultrasound and orbital computed tomography findings.

The clonotype was recovered from a woman aged 45-65 years with Graves' hyperthyroidism. V usage is TRBV7-2 and J usage is TRBJ1-6, with D hard to call. Source material: blood. The CDR3 coding sequence is TGTGCCAGCAGCTTGGATAGGGAAGTGCCACCCCTCCACTTT. Protein: CASSLDREVPPLHF.